Below, 28 T cell receptor beta chains from the same sample are listed, as sequenced in a study of shared clonotypes between healthy human individuals. Measured with immunoSEQ multiplex PCR; TCRdb has only the in-frame clones, and not every one. The sample consists of about 2,500,000 clones, about 92% of them appearing once. The source material was naive CD4+ T cells sorted from blood. Subset indicated: CD45RA+ positively selected. The receptor set was obtained from a man younger than 30 in good health.

V and J are TRBV5-1 and TRBJ2-7; tentative D call: TRBD1 (5 bases). This CDR3 has 13 residues. Germline CDR1 SGHRS, CDR2 YFSETQ. The V gene lost 4 bases and the J gene lost 4 bases, with 12 bases spanning the gap. The CDR3 bases are TGCGCCAGCAGCCTGACAGACCGATACGAGCAGTACTTC. This sequence encodes CASSLTDRYEQYF.

This clone was seen only once. The DNA for the CDR3 is TGCAGTCTCGTAGCAGGGGGCGAGCAGTACTTC. Translated, it gives CSLVAGGEQYF. The chain links TRBV20-1 to TRBJ2-7, with 7 bases aligning to TRBD1. The germline V gene encodes CDR1 DFQATT and CDR2 SNEGSKA (reference sequence). V was pared by 8 bases and J by 6 bases, with 7 bases of the junction left unmatched. This CDR3 contains 11 residues.

V and J are TRBV28 and TRBJ1-2, with D tentatively TRBD1 (5 bases). In germline, CDR1 is MDHEN, CDR2 SYDVKM. This CDR3 comprises 15 residues. V lost 6 bases and J 4 bases, leaving 18 bases between the germline ends. CDR3 in DNA: TGTGCCAGCAGGCCCCTACTTGGGGCCCTCTATGGCTACACCTTC. Translated: CASRPLLGALYGYTF.

This chain connects TRBV30 to TRBJ1-3, with D perhaps TRBD1 (5 bases). CDR1 is GTSNPN, CDR2 SVGIG, per germline (reference sequence). Trimming left V 5 bases short and J 4 bases short, with 24 bases between. The CDR3 is 17 amino acids. The CDR3: CAWGLPGPRLSGNTIYF. CDR3 in DNA: TGTGCCTGGGGGCTGCCGGGACCGCGGCTTTCCGGAAACACCATATATTTT.

V and J are TRBV5-1 and TRBJ2-3; 10 nucleotides agree with TRBD1. The length of the CDR3 is 15 residues. J gave up 2 bases and V 5 bases, and 5 bases lay outside the gene matches. Germline assignment: CDR1 SGHRS and CDR2 YFSETQ. CDR3 protein: CASRGDRGYTDTQYF. The CDR3 region has the DNA TGCGCCAGCAGAGGGGACAGGGGTTACACAGATACGCAGTATTTT.

The chain is built from TRBV5-1 and TRBJ2-7; 7 bases map to TRBD1. Germline-derived CDR1 and CDR2 are SGHRS and YFSETQ. Unmatched junction bases numbered 7, after V lost 2 bases and J lost 2 bases. The CDR3 contains 15 residues. Here the CDR3 DNA reads TGCGCCAGCAGCTTAAGATCCGGGACAGCCTACGAGCAGTACTTC. Residues: CASSLRSGTAYEQYF.

The rearrangement links TRBV7-2 to TRBJ2-2; D possibly corresponds to TRBD2 (5 bases). Germline CDR1 and CDR2: SGHTA and FQGNSA. The V gene lost 4 bases and the J gene lost 4 bases, with 13 bases spanning the gap. The length of the CDR3 is 15 residues. The CDR3 spells CASSWTARGTGELFF. The CDR3, as DNA: TGTGCCAGCAGCTGGACTGCCCGAGGCACCGGGGAGCTGTTTTTT.

The chain has TRBV28 and TRBJ1-6; D call uncertain. Germline loops: CDR1 MDHEN, CDR2 SYDVKM. Trimming removed 6 bases at V and 4 bases at J, with 10 bases between. The CDR3 extends over 14 amino acids. CDR3 nucleotides: TGTGCCAGCAGGGGGAACGTGTATAATTCACCCCTCCACTTT. This codes for CASRGNVYNSPLHF. Variable domain in full (rest from reference TRBV28 and TRBJ1-6): DVKVTQSSRYLVKRTGEKVFLECVQDMDHENMFWYRQDPGLGLRLIYFSYDVKMKEKGDIPEGYSVSREKKERFSLILESASTNQTSMYLCASRGNVYNSPLHFGNGTRLTVT.

The V call is TRBV6-5, the J call TRBJ1-3, with 7 bases lining up with TRBD1. V dropped 6 bases and J dropped 0; count of bases not matched to a gene: 5. The CDR3 has 15 amino acids. The germline V gene encodes CDR1 MNHEY and CDR2 SVGAGI. As DNA, the CDR3 is TGTGCCAGCAGGGACAGGAGCCGCTCTGGAAACACCATATATTTT. This translates into CASRDRSRSGNTIYF.

V and J are TRBV4-1 and TRBJ2-3; maybe TRBD2 (7 bases). The CDR3 is 16 residues long. The germline gives CDR1 MGHRA, CDR2 YSYEKL. The ends were cut back, 0 bases at V and 4 bases at J, with 14 bases in the middle. The CDR3 loop is CASSQDWGGAADTQYF. CDR3 coding DNA: TGCGCCAGCAGCCAAGATTGGGGGGGGGCCGCAGATACGCAGTATTTT.

The CDR3 DNA sequence: TGCGCCAGCAGCCCACGGACAGGGGGGAGTTCACCCCTCCACTTT. It codes for CASSPRTGGSSPLHF. The chain links TRBV5-1 to TRBJ1-6, with 10 nucleotides matching TRBD1. Germline V CDR1 and CDR2: SGHRS, YFSETQ. CDR3 length: 15 residues. Trimming at V came to 4 bases and at J to 9 bases, leaving 7 bases not matched to a gene.

For this clone: This sample also contains other DNA sequences that code for the same CDR3. The chain employs TRBV19 and TRBJ2-7; the D gene is possibly TRBD1 (6 bases). CDR3 length: 14 residues. V was pared by 6 bases and J by 1 base, with 13 bases between. CDR1 is LNHDA, CDR2 SQIVND, per germline (reference sequence). CDR3 loop: CASSIQGSSYEQYF. The CDR3, as DNA: TGTGCCAGTAGCATACAGGGTAGTTCCTACGAGCAGTACTTC.

The chain couples TRBV5-1 to TRBJ2-1; 13 bases match TRBD2. The germline V gene encodes CDR1 SGHRS and CDR2 YFSETQ. This CDR3 has 16 amino acids. The ends lost 4 bases at V and 4 bases at J; junction bases unmatched: 5. CDR3 in amino acids: CASSVTSGGDYNEQFF. In DNA form, the CDR3 reads TGCGCCAGCAGCGTTACTAGCGGGGGGGATTACAATGAGCAGTTCTTC.

This chain links TRBV7-2 with TRBJ2-3; 10 nucleotides line up with TRBD2. V shed 5 bases, J shed 4 bases, and the junction held 9 bases outside the gene matches. Germline V gene lookup returns CDR1 SGHTA and CDR2 FQGNSA. This CDR3 region has 16 residues. DNA of the CDR3: TGTGCCAGCAGCCAGGGAGCGGGGGGGCTAGCAGATACGCAGTATTTT. This translates into CASSQGAGGLADTQYF.

This chain uses TRBV6-6 with TRBJ2-3; D might be TRBD2 (5 bases). V was trimmed by 10 bases and J by 1 base, leaving 6 bases between them. Germline V lookup: CDR1 MNHNY, CDR2 SVGAGI (reference sequence). The CDR3 contains 11 residues. The CDR3 sequence: CATRGTDTQYF. The CDR3 DNA sequence: TGTGCCACGCGGGGCACAGATACGCAGTATTTT.

V is TRBV13 and J is TRBJ2-1; no firm D call. The CDR3 covers 12 residues. Trimming pared 5 bases from V and 8 bases from J, leaving 10 bases between. Germline values: CDR1 PRHDT, CDR2 FYEKMQ (reference sequence). CDR3 DNA sequence: TGTGCCAGCAGCACCCTGCCCCATGAGCAGTTCTTC. Protein sequence: CASSTLPHEQFF.

The rearrangement uses TRBV5-4 and TRBJ2-2; D is undetermined. V lost 3 bases to trimming and J lost 4 bases, with 4 bases between them. The CDR3 extends over 12 amino acids. The germline V gene encodes CDR1 SGHNT and CDR2 YYREEE (reference sequence). CDR3 protein: CASSYPTGELFF. CDR3 sequence (DNA): TGTGCCAGCAGCTACCCCACCGGGGAGCTGTTTTTT. The variable domain in full, with the rest retrieved from reference TRBV5-4 and TRBJ2-2, is ETGVTQSPTHLIKTRGQQVTLRCSSQSGHNTVSWYQQALGQGPQFIFQYYREEENGRGNFPPRFSGLQFPNYSSELNVNALELDDSALYLCASSYPTGELFFGEGSRLTVL.

The chain employs TRBV9 and TRBJ1-3; D is perhaps TRBD1 (5 bases). Trimming stripped 4 bases from V and 4 bases from J, with 18 bases between. Germline values: CDR1 SGDLS, CDR2 YYNGEE. This CDR3 comprises 16 residues. CDR3: CASSPDSTVFGNTIYF. As DNA, the CDR3 is TGTGCCAGCAGCCCGGATTCGACAGTTTTCGGAAACACCATATATTTT.

This chain connects TRBV7-2 to TRBJ2-7; 8 bases fit TRBD1. CDR1 SGHTA and CDR2 FQGNSA come from the germline V gene. The CDR3 contains 15 residues. V lost 4 bases to trimming and J lost 0 bases; unmatched junction nucleotides: 5. The CDR3 DNA reads as TGTGCCAGCAGCTCCCGGACAGGGAGCTCCTACGAGCAGTACTTC. Translated: CASSSRTGSSYEQYF.

V gene TRBV5-1 combines with J gene TRBJ1-4; 10 bases align to TRBD1. J was trimmed by 6 bases and V by 0 bases; bases with no gene match: 2. The CDR3 has 15 amino acids. Germline V gene data show CDR1 as SGHRS and CDR2 as YFSETQ. DNA of the CDR3: TGCGCCAGCAGCTTGGCGGGGACAGGGGATGAAAAACTGTTTTTT. Protein: CASSLAGTGDEKLFF.

The J gene is TRBJ2-1, the V gene TRBV2, with unresolved D. The CDR3 loop spans 12 amino acids. The germline gives CDR1 SNHLY, CDR2 FYNNEI. Trimming shortened V by 7 bases and J by 5 bases, and 9 bases separated the two germline ends. CDR3 protein: CASNLVDNEQFF. The CDR3 nucleotides are TGTGCCAGCAACTTGGTTGACAATGAGCAGTTCTTC.

In nucleotides, the CDR3 is TGCGCCAGCAGGCGAGACTTGATAGAGCAGTACTTC. Residues: CASRRDLIEQYF. This chain joins TRBV10-2 and TRBJ2-7; D is undetermined. Germline-derived CDR1 and CDR2 are WSHSY and SAAADI. The CDR3 has 12 amino acids. Between the trimmed V and J ends, which lost 6 bases and 7 bases, there was a span of 13 bases.

The chain links TRBV18 to TRBJ2-7, with D unclear. The length of the CDR3 is 12 residues. The ends were cut back, 3 bases at V and 5 bases at J, with 8 bases in the middle. Germline lookup yields CDR1 KGHSH and CDR2 LQKENI. CDR3 sequence reads: CASSPGQHEQYF. CDR3 coding DNA: TGTGCCAGCTCACCGGGTCAGCACGAGCAGTACTTC.

The chain joins TRBV7-9 to TRBJ1-4, with 7 nucleotides matching TRBD1. The CDR3 is 15 residues long. After removal of 4 bases from V and 10 bases from J, the junction contained 12 bases not matched to a gene. CDR1 is SEHNR and CDR2 is FQNEAQ in the germline V gene (reference sequence). CDR3 sequence reads: CASSSDRTDPRKLFF. The CDR3 bases are TGTGCCAGCAGCTCGGACAGGACCGATCCCCGAAAACTGTTTTTT. The complete variable domain, with remaining parts taken from reference TRBV7-9 and TRBJ1-4, reads DTGVSQNPRHKITKRGQNVTFRCDPISEHNRLYWYRQTLGQGPEFLTYFQNEAQLEKSRLLSDRFSAERPKGSFSTLEIQRTEQGDSAMYLCASSSDRTDPRKLFFGSGTQLSVL.

This rearrangement joins TRBV29-1 to TRBJ1-2; TRBD1 is a possible D gene (5 bases). The CDR3 is made up of 13 amino acids. Germline CDR1 SQVTM, CDR2 ANQGSEA. The V gene lost 2 bases and the J gene lost 8 bases, with 15 bases spanning the gap. The chain's CDR3 is CSVEKGTLRGYTF. The DNA of the CDR3 is TGCAGCGTTGAAAAAGGGACCCTTAGAGGCTACACCTTC.

The CDR3, as DNA: TGTGCCAGCAGCAGGGACTTTGGCTATGGCTACACCTTC. Protein: CASSRDFGYGYTF. This chain links TRBV6-1 with TRBJ1-2; D possibly corresponds to TRBD1 (5 bases). V lost 6 bases and J lost 4, with 12 bases in between. This CDR3 has 13 amino acids. The germline V gene encodes CDR1 MNHNS and CDR2 SASEGT.

This clone was detected once. Different DNA sequences within this sample yield the same CDR3. V gene TRBV5-1 combines with J gene TRBJ2-5; TRBD2 might be the D (6 bases). The CDR3 is 13 amino acids. Germline CDR1 SGHRS, CDR2 YFSETQ. Deletions cut 4 bases from V and 2 bases from J, with 9 bases between. CDR3 bases: TGCGCCAGCAGCACAGGACTACAAGAGACCCAGTACTTC. Residues: CASSTGLQETQYF.

A word on this clone: This specimen includes other DNA sequences encoding the same CDR3. This sequence joins TRBV30 and TRBJ1-1, with D uncertain. Trimming removed 1 base from V and 5 bases from J, with 8 bases in between. The germline gives CDR1 GTSNPN, CDR2 SVGIG (reference sequence). CDR3 size: 12 residues. CDR3 protein: CAWSGGGTEAFF. The DNA for the CDR3 is TGTGCCTGGAGTGGCGGAGGGACTGAAGCTTTCTTT.